Described below is a single T cell receptor (beta chain) sequence and its context. Other DNA sequences from this sample encode an identical CDR3 as well. These data originate in a study of cytomegalovirus exposure and HLA in healthy donors. PCR primers comprised 60 Vbeta and 13 Jbeta primers. The table came from immunoSEQ multiplex PCR; TCRdb's copy has only in-frame clones and leaves some out. The sample shows about 190,000 clones, roughly 87% of them seen only once. V lost 1 base to trimming and J lost 4 bases, with 11 bases between them. The germline V gene encodes CDR1 SGHTA and CDR2 FQGNSA. This CDR3 is built from 15 residues.

This TCR came from a man aged 50-60 years in good health and CMV-seronegative. The sample comprised PBMCs. The chain links TRBV7-2 to TRBJ1-3, with D tentatively TRBD1 (6 bases). CDR3 protein: CASSLGVGAGNTIYF. The CDR3 coding sequence is TGTGCCAGCAGCTTAGGGGTGGGGGCAGGAAACACCATATATTTT.